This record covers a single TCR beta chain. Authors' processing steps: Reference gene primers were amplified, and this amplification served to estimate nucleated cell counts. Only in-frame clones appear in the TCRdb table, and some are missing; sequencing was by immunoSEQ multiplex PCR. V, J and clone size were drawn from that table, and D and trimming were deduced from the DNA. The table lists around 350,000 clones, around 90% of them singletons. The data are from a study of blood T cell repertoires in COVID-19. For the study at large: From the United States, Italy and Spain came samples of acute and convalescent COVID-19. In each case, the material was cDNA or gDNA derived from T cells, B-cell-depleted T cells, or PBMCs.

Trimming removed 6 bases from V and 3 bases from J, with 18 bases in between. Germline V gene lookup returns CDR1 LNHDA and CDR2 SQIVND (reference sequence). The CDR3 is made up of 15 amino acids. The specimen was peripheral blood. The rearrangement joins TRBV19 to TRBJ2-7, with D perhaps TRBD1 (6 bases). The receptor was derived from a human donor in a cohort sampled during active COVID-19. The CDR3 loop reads CASRMGHSSRYEQYF. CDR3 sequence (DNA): TGTGCCAGTAGAATGGGACACAGTTCTCGCTACGAGCAGTACTTC.